This is a list of T cell receptor beta chains from one sample in a study of T cell responses to AZD1222 COVID-19 vaccine. The protocol was immunoSEQ multiplex PCR, while the TCRdb copy is restricted to in-frame clones and leaves out a portion. The top ten hold around 45% of the sample, which has some 110,000 clones, 75% to 90% seen once. The starting material was peripheral blood, obtained 28 days after the second AZD1222 dose. These receptors were taken from an adult who received the AZD1222 COVID-19 vaccine. Both conserved end residues are part of each CDR3. D genes are given only for firm matches. A row's size may be missing; if present it is once, few, many or a size class.

>TRBJ1-1|-|-|TRBV7-6
TGTGCCAGCAGCTTAGTTGTGGGGGGTCGCACTGAAGCTTTCTTT
CASSLVVGGRTEAFF
>TRBJ1-2|-|-|TRBV7-2
TGTGCCAGCAGCTTAAGCAGGTTGACAGGAGTCGGCTACACCTTC
CASSLSRLTGVGYTF
>TRBJ2-7|TRBD2|-|TRBV25-1
TGTGCCAGCAGTGAGAGGGGCGGGAGAGGAGTCTACGAGCAGTACTTC
CASSERGGRGVYEQYF
>TRBJ2-7|-|-|TRBV14
TGTGCCAGCAGCCCCAGCAGGAACTACGAGCAGTACTTC
CASSPSRNYEQYF
>TRBJ2-5|TRBD2|-|TRBV5-1
TGCGCCAGCAGCCCCACAGCGGGACAAGAGACCCAGTACTTC
CASSPTAGQETQYF
>TRBJ1-1|-|-|TRBV19
TGTGCCAGTAGTCCAACGGCGGGGCTGGGGACTGAAGCTTTCTTT
CASSPTAGLGTEAFF
>TRBJ1-4|-|-|TRBV27
TGTGCCAGCAGTTTACTTGACAGTCAAACTAATGAAAAACTGTTTTTT
CASSLLDSQTNEKLFF
>TRBJ2-6|TRBD1|-|TRBV9
TGTGCCAGCAGCGTTACACAGGGGTCTGGGGCCAACGTCCTGACTTTC
CASSVTQGSGANVLTF
>TRBJ2-7|TRBD1|-|TRBV6-5
TGTGCCAGCACCCCGACAGGGGGGTCCTACGAGCAGTACTTC
CASTPTGGSYEQYF
>TRBJ1-1|-|-|TRBV6-5
TGTGCCAGCAGTTACGGACAAATGGTCACTGAAGCTTTCTTT
CASSYGQMVTEAFF
>TRBJ2-3|TRBD1|once|TRBV28
TGTGCCAGCAGGCTTGACAGGGGACTCACAGATACGCAGTATTTT
CASRLDRGLTDTQYF
>TRBJ2-1|-|-|TRBV19
TGTGCCAGTAGTCGAACCGGGACAAACAATGAGCAGTTCTTC
CASSRTGTNNEQFF
>TRBJ2-2|TRBD2|-|TRBV30
TGTGCCGGGACTAGCGGGACGAACACCGGGGAGCTGTTTTTT
CAGTSGTNTGELFF
>TRBJ2-1|TRBD2|few|TRBV7-2
TGTGCCAGCAGCTTAGAAGGGACTAGCGGCAAACACGGGCAGTTCTTC
CASSLEGTSGKHGQFF
>TRBJ2-1|TRBD1|-|TRBV6-2/TRBV6-3
TGTGCCAGCAGTTACGGGACAGTGGAGTGGGGTGAGCAGTTCTTC
CASSYGTVEWGEQFF
>TRBJ1-4|-|-|TRBV5-1
TGCGCCAGCAGCTTGGCGGGGAGGTCTGATGAAAAACTGTTTTTT
CASSLAGRSDEKLFF
>TRBJ1-1|-|-|TRBV18
TGTGCCAGCTCACCGACTTACCAGGGGAACACTGAAGCTTTCTTT
CASSPTYQGNTEAFF
>TRBJ1-5|TRBD1|-|TRBV27
TGTGCCAGCAGGACAGGGGCAGGCGTTGGACAGCCCCAGCATTTT
CASRTGAGVGQPQHF
>TRBJ2-1|TRBD2|-|TRBV7-3
TGTGCCAGCAGCTTGGCGAGCGGGAGTTATGAGCAGTTCTTC
CASSLASGSYEQFF
>TRBJ2-1|TRBD2|-|TRBV14
TGTGCCAGCAGCCCAGCCTTGGGCGGGAGACCCAATGAGCAGTTCTTC
CASSPALGGRPNEQFF
>TRBJ2-2|-|-|TRBV5-6
TGTGCCAGCAGCGCATCCCGACAGGCGAACACCGGGGAGCTGTTTTTT
CASSASRQANTGELFF
>TRBJ2-7|TRBD2|-|TRBV11-2
TGTGCCAGCAGCTTATTGCGGGCTAGCGGATACGAGCAGTACTTC
CASSLLRASGYEQYF